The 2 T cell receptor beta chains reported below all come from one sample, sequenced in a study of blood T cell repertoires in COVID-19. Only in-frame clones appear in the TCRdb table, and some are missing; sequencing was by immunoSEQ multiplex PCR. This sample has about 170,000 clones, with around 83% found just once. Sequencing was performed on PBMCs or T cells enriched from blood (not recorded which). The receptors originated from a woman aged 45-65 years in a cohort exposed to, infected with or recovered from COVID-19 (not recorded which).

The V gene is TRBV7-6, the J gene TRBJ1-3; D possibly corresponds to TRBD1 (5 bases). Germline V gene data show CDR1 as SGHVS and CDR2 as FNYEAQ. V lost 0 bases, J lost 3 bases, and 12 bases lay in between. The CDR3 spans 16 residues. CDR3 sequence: CASSLAEGVVGNTIYF. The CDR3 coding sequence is TGTGCCAGCAGCTTAGCAGAAGGGGTCGTTGGAAACACCATATATTTT.

The DNA for the CDR3 is TGTGCCAGCAGCTTGATTCGCCGGGCCGAGGGAGGGGAGACCCAGTACTTC. Amino acids: CASSLIRRAEGGETQYF. The V call is TRBV5-4, the J call TRBJ2-5; 7 nucleotides agree with TRBD2. Per germline, CDR1 SGHNT and CDR2 YYREEE (reference sequence). V dropped 1 base and J dropped 5; count of bases not matched to a gene: 14. The CDR3 spans 17 residues.